The 30 T cell receptor beta chains below all came from one sample that was sequenced in a study of T cell changes during pregnancy in multiple sclerosis. The table came from immunoSEQ multiplex PCR; TCRdb's copy has only in-frame clones and leaves some out. The profile shows around 100,000 clones, 94% of them singletons. Sequencing used peripheral blood, obtained before pregnancy. These receptor sequences come from a female donor with multiple sclerosis, enrolled in a pregnancy study.

This chain uses TRBV5-1 with TRBJ2-1; 11 nucleotides align to TRBD1. This CDR3 contains 15 residues. The trim removed 0 bases at V and 8 bases at J, leaving 4 bases unmatched. Germline V CDR1 and CDR2: SGHRS, YFSETQ. CDR3 nucleotide sequence: TGCGCCAGCAGCTTGGGCGGGACAGGGGGATATGAGCAGTTCTTC. As protein: CASSLGGTGGYEQFF. The full variable domain, with the rest looked up from reference TRBV5-1 and TRBJ2-1, is KAGVTQTPRYLIKTRGQQVTLSCSPISGHRSVSWYQQTPGQGLQFLFEYFSETQRNKGNFPGRFSGRQFSNSRSEMNVSTLELGDSALYLCASSLGGTGGYEQFFGPGTRLTVL.

This sequence joins TRBV28 and TRBJ1-5, with 10 nucleotides matching TRBD1. The CDR3 extends over 17 amino acids. Trimming at V came to 7 bases and at J to 0 bases, leaving 9 bases not matched to a gene. CDR1 and CDR2 from the germline V gene are MDHEN and SYDVKM. CDR3 sequence (DNA): TGTGCCAGCAATGATCACGACAGGGGGCTTAGCAATCAGCCCCAGCATTTT. Protein sequence: CASNDHDRGLSNQPQHF.

The chain is built from TRBV19 and TRBJ2-7, with D maybe TRBD1 (6 bases). The V gene lost 4 bases and the J gene lost 3 bases, with 16 bases spanning the gap. The germline gives CDR1 LNHDA, CDR2 SQIVND (reference sequence). The CDR3 has 15 residues. The CDR3 sequence is CASSTHRVGDYEQYF. DNA of the CDR3: TGTGCCAGTAGTACCCACAGGGTAGGCGACTACGAGCAGTACTTC.

V usage is TRBV28 and J usage is TRBJ1-4; 11 nucleotides match TRBD1. V lost 4 bases to trimming and J lost 10 bases; unmatched junction nucleotides: 8. CDR1 and CDR2 from the germline V gene are MDHEN and SYDVKM. The CDR3 consists of 15 residues. The CDR3 coding sequence is TGTGCCAGCAGTTCCCTTGGGACAGGGGGGGGAAAACTGTTTTTT. This encodes CASSSLGTGGGKLFF.

V and J are TRBV7-3 and TRBJ1-1; the D is unclear. The CDR3 is 14 residues long. In germline, CDR1 is SGHTA, CDR2 FQGTGA. The V and J ends lost 1 base and 1 base respectively, with 7 bases between them. CDR3 bases: TGTGCCAGCAGCTTAAACTCAAGGAACACTGAAGCTTTCTTT. Encoded protein: CASSLNSRNTEAFF.

CDR3 nucleotide sequence: TGTGCCAGCGGACTAGCGGGAGTGAATGAGCAGTTCTTC. Its translation: CASGLAGVNEQFF. J is TRBJ2-1 and V is TRBV27; 13 bases are shared with TRBD2. Germline V CDR1 and CDR2: MNHEY, SMNVEV (reference sequence). This CDR3 comprises 13 residues. With 8 bases clipped from V and 7 bases from J, the junction kept 2 bases outside the gene matches.

In nucleotides, the CDR3 is TGTGCCTGGAGTGTAAAAGTGGGGACAGGGAGGCAGCCCCAGCATTTT. Translation: CAWSVKVGTGRQPQHF. J is TRBJ1-5 and V is TRBV30; the match to TRBD1 covers 9 bases. This CDR3 has 16 residues. CDR1 GTSNPN and CDR2 SVGIG come from the germline V gene (reference sequence). J lost 7 bases, V lost 0 bases, and 10 bases had no gene match.

The chain has TRBV5-1 and TRBJ2-1, with 7 bases identical to TRBD2. The germline CDR1 and CDR2 sequences are SGHRS and YFSETQ. V lost 4 bases, J lost 4 bases, and 11 bases stayed unmatched. CDR3 length: 16 residues. CDR3 residues: CASSTPSLADYNEQFF. The CDR3 nucleotides read TGCGCCAGCAGCACCCCCTCGCTAGCGGATTACAATGAGCAGTTCTTC. The full variable domain, its missing parts supplied by reference TRBV5-1 and TRBJ2-1, is KAGVTQTPRYLIKTRGQQVTLSCSPISGHRSVSWYQQTPGQGLQFLFEYFSETQRNKGNFPGRFSGRQFSNSRSEMNVSTLELGDSALYLCASSTPSLADYNEQFFGPGTRLTVL.

This rearrangement joins TRBV28 to TRBJ1-3; the match to TRBD1 covers 7 bases. Germline V lookup: CDR1 MDHEN, CDR2 SYDVKM. After removal of 6 bases from V and 4 bases from J, the junction contained 9 bases not matched to a gene. The CDR3 has 15 residues. CDR3 residues: CASRLTGLSGNTIYF. Here the CDR3 DNA reads TGTGCCAGCAGGCTGACAGGGTTGAGCGGAAACACCATATATTTT. Complete variable domain (other parts from reference TRBV28 and TRBJ1-3): DVKVTQSSRYLVKRTGEKVFLECVQDMDHENMFWYRQDPGLGLRLIYFSYDVKMKEKGDIPEGYSVSREKKERFSLILESASTNQTSMYLCASRLTGLSGNTIYFGEGSWLTVV.

The V and J genes are TRBV6-5 and TRBJ2-7; D is unresolved. CDR1 and CDR2 from the germline V gene are MNHEY and SVGAGI. The CDR3 runs to 14 residues. Trimming stripped 5 bases from V and 3 bases from J, with 14 bases between. The CDR3 reads CASSRSVTNYEQYF. As DNA, the CDR3 is TGTGCCAGCAGTAGATCGGTAACGAACTACGAGCAGTACTTC.

The chain links TRBV4-1 to TRBJ2-1, with D uncertain. Trimming left V 2 bases short and J 7 bases short, with 9 bases between. Germline V gene sequence: CDR1 MGHRA, CDR2 YSYEKL. This CDR3 region has 13 residues. The CDR3 sequence: CASSQYYGNEQFF. The CDR3 region has the DNA TGCGCCAGCAGCCAATATTACGGGAATGAGCAGTTCTTC.

This rearrangement joins TRBV29-1 to TRBJ2-7, with D perhaps TRBD1 (6 bases). Germline V gene lookup returns CDR1 SQVTM and CDR2 ANQGSEA. V was cut by 3 bases and J by 3 bases, with 12 bases left in between. The CDR3 is made up of 13 amino acids. The CDR3 reads CSVEDGQSYEQYF. The CDR3 DNA sequence: TGCAGCGTTGAGGATGGACAGAGCTACGAGCAGTACTTC.

The chain recombines TRBV28 with TRBJ1-5; D possibly corresponds to TRBD1 (6 bases). Trimming took 4 bases from V and 1 from J, leaving 17 bases between them. The germline CDR1 and CDR2 sequences are MDHEN and SYDVKM. This CDR3 comprises 17 residues. CDR3 coding DNA: TGTGCCAGCAGTTCCTATCTCGGGGGGCGCAGCAATCAGCCCCAGCATTTT. Translation gives CASSSYLGGRSNQPQHF. The entire variable domain, with the rest obtained from reference TRBV28 and TRBJ1-5, is as follows: DVKVTQSSRYLVKRTGEKVFLECVQDMDHENMFWYRQDPGLGLRLIYFSYDVKMKEKGDIPEGYSVSREKKERFSLILESASTNQTSMYLCASSSYLGGRSNQPQHFGDGTRLSIL.

The CDR3 spells CASSEGTSGSNEQFF. The CDR3 DNA sequence: TGCGCCAGCAGCGAGGGGACTAGCGGGAGCAATGAGCAGTTCTTC. This chain uses TRBV5-1 with TRBJ2-1; 14 bases agree with TRBD2. Germline values: CDR1 SGHRS, CDR2 YFSETQ. The CDR3 loop spans 15 amino acids. V trimming: 4 bases; J trimming: 6 bases; junction bases outside the gene matches: 3. Drawing the rest from reference TRBV5-1 and TRBJ2-1, the complete variable domain is KAGVTQTPRYLIKTRGQQVTLSCSPISGHRSVSWYQQTPGQGLQFLFEYFSETQRNKGNFPGRFSGRQFSNSRSEMNVSTLELGDSALYLCASSEGTSGSNEQFFGPGTRLTVL.

This chain uses TRBV19 with TRBJ2-1, with D tentatively TRBD1 (5 bases). The germline CDR1 and CDR2 sequences are LNHDA and SQIVND (reference sequence). This CDR3 has 14 amino acids. Trimming took 4 bases from V and 4 from J, leaving 11 bases between them. In DNA, the CDR3 is TGTGCCAGTAGTACCATGTCAGGGTACAATGAGCAGTTCTTC. It specifies CASSTMSGYNEQFF.

This chain uses TRBV7-2 with TRBJ1-2; 11 bases match TRBD1. The CDR3 is made up of 14 amino acids. Germline CDR1 SGHTA, CDR2 FQGNSA. The V gene end was trimmed by 5 bases and the J gene end by 8 bases; junction bases not matched to a gene: 7. The CDR3 region is CASSEGTGGWGYTF. As DNA, the CDR3 is TGTGCCAGCAGCGAAGGGACAGGGGGGTGGGGCTACACCTTC.

Notes on this clone: This CDR3 is also generated by other DNA sequences in the sample. The chain combines TRBV13 with TRBJ2-7; the D is unclear. With 5 bases removed from V and 0 bases from J, the gap between germline ends came to 5 bases. Germline V lookup: CDR1 PRHDT, CDR2 FYEKMQ (reference sequence). This CDR3 contains 12 residues. The CDR3 region is CASSLSSYEQYF. In DNA, the CDR3 is TGTGCCAGCAGCCTAAGCTCCTACGAGCAGTACTTC.

This clone was seen a handful of times. The chain employs TRBV28 and TRBJ1-5; 8 bases fit TRBD1. The CDR3 length is 13 residues. Germline V gene data show CDR1 as MDHEN and CDR2 as SYDVKM. V shed 6 bases and J 3 bases; nucleotides not matched to a gene: 1. CDR3 nucleotides: TGTGCCAGCAGCCAGGGGGCCAATCAGCCCCAGCATTTT. Translating it yields CASSQGANQPQHF. The full variable domain, with the rest looked up from reference TRBV28 and TRBJ1-5, is DVKVTQSSRYLVKRTGEKVFLECVQDMDHENMFWYRQDPGLGLRLIYFSYDVKMKEKGDIPEGYSVSREKKERFSLILESASTNQTSMYLCASSQGANQPQHFGDGTRLSIL.

DNA for the CDR3: TGCGCCAGCAGTCCTGAACCGGGACTAGCGGGAGGAGATACGCAGTATTTT. Translating it yields CASSPEPGLAGGDTQYF. The chain couples TRBV5-1 to TRBJ2-3, with 15 bases identical to TRBD2. Germline CDR1 is SGHRS and CDR2 is YFSETQ. The V and J ends lost 5 bases and 5 bases, in that order; junction bases with no gene match: 9. The CDR3 covers 17 residues.

The chain links TRBV5-1 to TRBJ1-1; 10 bases match TRBD1. The CDR3 is 15 amino acids. V gave up 3 bases and J gave up 7 bases; unmatched junction bases: 9. CDR1 and CDR2 (germline): SGHRS, YFSETQ. The CDR3 protein is CASSWDRQGAGEAFF. DNA for the CDR3: TGCGCCAGCAGCTGGGATAGACAGGGGGCGGGTGAAGCTTTCTTT.

The sample holds one count of this clone. The chain employs TRBV29-1 and TRBJ2-7; D possibly corresponds to TRBD1 (6 bases). V gave up 1 base and J gave up 5 bases, with 12 bases separating them. The CDR3 is 13 amino acids. Germline loops: CDR1 SQVTM, CDR2 ANQGSEA. CDR3 sequence reads: CSVEGRGPHEQYF. CDR3 nucleotide sequence: TGCAGCGTTGAAGGCAGGGGTCCCCACGAGCAGTACTTC.

This clone appeared a single time. This chain connects TRBV9 to TRBJ2-3; 10 positions agree with TRBD2. Germline V CDR1 and CDR2: SGDLS, YYNGEE. The CDR3 runs to 15 residues. V was clipped by 0 bases and J by 7 bases; unmatched bases: 5. This CDR3 reads CASSVDSGRSYTQYF. The CDR3 nucleotides read TGTGCCAGCAGCGTAGATAGCGGGAGGTCCTATACGCAGTATTTT.

The gene calls are TRBV18 and TRBJ2-5; possibly TRBD2 for D (5 bases). Looked up from germline, CDR1 is KGHSH and CDR2 is LQKENI. The V end was cut by 4 bases, the J end by 2 bases, with 8 bases between. The CDR3 is made up of 13 amino acids. The CDR3 spells CASSRGKQETQYF. DNA of the CDR3: TGTGCCAGCTCACGAGGGAAACAAGAGACCCAGTACTTC.

This chain connects TRBV4-3 to TRBJ1-4; unclear D gene. There are 16 residues in the CDR3. The germline V and J ends were trimmed by 0 bases and 4 bases, with 12 bases remaining between them. The germline V gene encodes CDR1 LGHNA and CDR2 YSLEER. CDR3 region: CASSQDLLSYNEKLFF. The CDR3 DNA sequence: TGCGCCAGCAGCCAAGATCTCCTATCTTATAATGAAAAACTGTTTTTT.

The rearrangement uses TRBV27 and TRBJ2-3, with 8 bases aligning to TRBD1. CDR1 and CDR2 (germline): MNHEY, SMNVEV (reference sequence). Trimming took 4 bases from V and 2 from J; bases not matched to a gene: 2. The length of the CDR3 is 14 residues. CDR3 coding DNA: TGTGCCAGCAGTTGGGGACAGGCCACAGATACGCAGTATTTT. Translation gives CASSWGQATDTQYF.

J is TRBJ2-3 and V is TRBV2, with 8 bases lining up with TRBD2. V gave up 4 bases and J gave up 7 bases; unmatched junction bases: 10. The CDR3 sequence is 15 residues long. Germline V gene data show CDR1 as SNHLY and CDR2 as FYNNEI. CDR3 DNA: TGTGCCAGCAGTGGGGTGGATCTAGCGGGTTATACGCAGTATTTT. This translates into CASSGVDLAGYTQYF.

CDR3 in DNA: TGTGCCAGCAGTCTTTCTAGCACAGATACGCAGTATTTT. Protein sequence: CASSLSSTDTQYF. The chain links TRBV27 to TRBJ2-3, with no clear D. The CDR3 has 13 amino acids. Germline V CDR1 and CDR2: MNHEY, SMNVEV (reference sequence). Trimming left V 5 bases short and J 0 bases short, with 6 bases between.

The genes are TRBV6-1 and TRBJ2-7; 11 nucleotides line up with TRBD2. Germline V lookup: CDR1 MNHNS, CDR2 SASEGT. The CDR3 has 14 amino acids. Trimming at V came to 8 bases and at J to 4 bases, leaving 7 bases not matched to a gene. The CDR3 loop is CASLNSGRVYEQYF. The CDR3 DNA is TGTGCCAGCCTTAATAGCGGGAGGGTGTACGAGCAGTACTTC.

The genes are TRBV7-2 and TRBJ1-5; 8 nucleotides line up with TRBD1. The germline V gene has CDR1 SGHTA and CDR2 FQGNSA. V shed 5 bases and J 5 bases; nucleotides not matched to a gene: 14. The CDR3 has 17 amino acids. DNA for the CDR3: TGTGCCAGCAGCCATCATATCAGGGGGCGAGTTCATCAGCCCCAGCATTTT. Translating it yields CASSHHIRGRVHQPQHF.

This clone was seen many times. The chain recombines TRBV5-3 with TRBJ1-1; 8 positions agree with TRBD1. TRBV5-3 is identified as an open reading frame with a role that is uncertain. V lost 4 bases and J lost 5; bases outside the gene matches: 7. The CDR3 totals 14 residues. The CDR3 region is CARSKDRGGTEAFF. In DNA form, the CDR3 reads TGTGCCAGAAGCAAAGACAGGGGTGGGACTGAAGCTTTCTTT.